This T cell receptor beta chain is from a study of T cell changes during pregnancy in multiple sclerosis. Some clones are missing from TCRdb's copy, which holds only in-frame ones; the method was immunoSEQ multiplex PCR. The sample contains approximately 30,000 clones, about 91% of which appear only once. Germline V CDR1 and CDR2: LNHDA, SQIVND (reference sequence). The CDR3 covers 12 residues. The trim removed 8 bases at V and 13 bases at J, leaving 12 bases unmatched. The genes are TRBV19 and TRBJ2-5, with TRBD2 matching over 8 bases. The TCR originated in a female donor with multiple sclerosis, enrolled in a pregnancy study. This specimen consisted of CD8+ T cells from peripheral blood mononuclear cells, obtained in the first trimester of pregnancy. CDR3 coding DNA: TGTGCCAGTGAGTCCCCGGGGGGGACCACGTACTTC. The encoded protein is CASESPGGTTYF.